The present T cell receptor beta chain was sequenced within a study of blood T cell repertoires in COVID-19. This clone turned up a few times. Trimming took 5 bases from V and 1 from J, leaving 15 bases between them. CDR1 and CDR2 from the germline V gene are LGHDT and YNNKEL (reference sequence). The CDR3 runs 15 residues. Authors' methods: Researchers report that nucleated cell counts were estimated from reference gene primer amplification. Libraries were prepared by immunoSEQ multiplex PCR; TCRdb keeps only in-frame clonotypes and omits some of them. That table is the source of V, J and clone size, and D and trimming were worked out from the DNA. The sample has 100,000 or so clones; roughly 84% are singletons.

This receptor was identified in a human donor in a cohort sampled during active COVID-19. The chain carries TRBV3-1 (or the pseudogene TRBV3-2) and TRBJ2-7; D gene uncertain. The sequencing input was peripheral blood. CDR3 residues: CASSYTRSTSYEQYF. The CDR3 DNA reads as TGTGCCAGCAGCTATACAAGATCAACATCCTACGAGCAGTACTTC.